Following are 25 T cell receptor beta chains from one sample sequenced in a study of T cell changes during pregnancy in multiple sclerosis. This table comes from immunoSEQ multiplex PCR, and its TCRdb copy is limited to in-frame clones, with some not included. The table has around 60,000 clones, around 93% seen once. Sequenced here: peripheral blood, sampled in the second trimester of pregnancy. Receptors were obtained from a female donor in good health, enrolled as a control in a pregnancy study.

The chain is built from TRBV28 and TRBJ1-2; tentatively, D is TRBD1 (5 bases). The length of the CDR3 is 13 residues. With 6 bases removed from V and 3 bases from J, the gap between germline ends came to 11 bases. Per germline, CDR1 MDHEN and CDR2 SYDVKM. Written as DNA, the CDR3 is TGTGCCAGCAGCCGTCGACAGTACTATGGCTACACCTTC. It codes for CASSRRQYYGYTF.

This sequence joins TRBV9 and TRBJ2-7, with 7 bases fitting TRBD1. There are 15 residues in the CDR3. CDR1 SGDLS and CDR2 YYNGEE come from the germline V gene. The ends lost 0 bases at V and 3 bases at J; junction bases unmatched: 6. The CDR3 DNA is TGTGCCAGCAGCGTAGGGGGGACAGAAGGCTACGAGCAGTACTTC. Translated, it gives CASSVGGTEGYEQYF. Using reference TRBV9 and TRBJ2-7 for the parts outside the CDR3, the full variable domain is DSGVTQTPKHLITATGQRVTLRCSPRSGDLSVYWYQQSLDQGLQFLIQYYNGEERAKGNILERFSAQQFPDLHSELNLSSLELGDSALYFCASSVGGTEGYEQYFGPGTRLTVT.

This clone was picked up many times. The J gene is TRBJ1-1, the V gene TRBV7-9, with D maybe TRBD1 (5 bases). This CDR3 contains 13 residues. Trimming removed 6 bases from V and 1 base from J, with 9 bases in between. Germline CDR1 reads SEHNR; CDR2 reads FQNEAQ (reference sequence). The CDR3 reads CASSGQGNTEAFF. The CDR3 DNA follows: TGTGCCAGCAGTGGGCAGGGGAACACTGAAGCTTTCTTT.

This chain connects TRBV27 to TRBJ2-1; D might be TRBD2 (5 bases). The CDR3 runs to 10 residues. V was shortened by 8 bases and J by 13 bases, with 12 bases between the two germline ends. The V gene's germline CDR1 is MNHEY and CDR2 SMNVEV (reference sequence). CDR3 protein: CASGSLSQFF. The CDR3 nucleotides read TGTGCCAGCGGGAGCCTTTCCCAGTTCTTC.

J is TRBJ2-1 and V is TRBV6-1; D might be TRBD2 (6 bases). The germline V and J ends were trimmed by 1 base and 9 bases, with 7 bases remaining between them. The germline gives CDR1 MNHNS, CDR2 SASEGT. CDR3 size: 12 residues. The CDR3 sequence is CASSEGRGEQFF. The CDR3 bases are TGTGCCAGCAGTGAAGGGAGGGGTGAGCAGTTCTTC.

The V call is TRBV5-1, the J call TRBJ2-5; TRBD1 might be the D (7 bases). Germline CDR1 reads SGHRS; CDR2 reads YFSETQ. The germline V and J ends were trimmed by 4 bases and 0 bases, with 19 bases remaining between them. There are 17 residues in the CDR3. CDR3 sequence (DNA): TGCGCCAGCAGCCTGGGGGGCCGACAGGGTAACCAAGAGACCCAGTACTTC. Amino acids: CASSLGGRQGNQETQYF.

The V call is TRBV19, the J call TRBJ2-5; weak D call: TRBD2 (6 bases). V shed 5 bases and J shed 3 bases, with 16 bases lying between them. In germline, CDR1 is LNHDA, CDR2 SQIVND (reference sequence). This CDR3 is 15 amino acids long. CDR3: CASSEVVAAKETQYF. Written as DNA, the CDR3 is TGTGCCAGTAGTGAAGTCGTAGCGGCAAAAGAGACCCAGTACTTC.

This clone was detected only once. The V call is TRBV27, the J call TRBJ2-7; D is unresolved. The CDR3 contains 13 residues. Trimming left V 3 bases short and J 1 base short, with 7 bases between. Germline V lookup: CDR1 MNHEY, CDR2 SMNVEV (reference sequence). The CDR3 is CASSLSFSYEQYF. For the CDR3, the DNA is TGTGCCAGCAGTTTGTCATTTTCCTACGAGCAGTACTTC.

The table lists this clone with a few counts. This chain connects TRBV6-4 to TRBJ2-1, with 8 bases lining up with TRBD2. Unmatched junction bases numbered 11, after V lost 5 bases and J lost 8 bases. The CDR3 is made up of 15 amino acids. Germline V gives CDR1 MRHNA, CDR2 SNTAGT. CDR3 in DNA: TGTGCCAGCAGTTGGGTGTCGGGGGGGCAAGATGAGCAGTTCTTC. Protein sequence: CASSWVSGGQDEQFF.

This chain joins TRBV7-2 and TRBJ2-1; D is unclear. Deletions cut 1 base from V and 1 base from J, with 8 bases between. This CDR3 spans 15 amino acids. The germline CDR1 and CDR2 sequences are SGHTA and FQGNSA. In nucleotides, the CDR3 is TGTGCCAGCAGCTTAGACCCCGGGTCCTACAATGAGCAGTTCTTC. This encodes CASSLDPGSYNEQFF.

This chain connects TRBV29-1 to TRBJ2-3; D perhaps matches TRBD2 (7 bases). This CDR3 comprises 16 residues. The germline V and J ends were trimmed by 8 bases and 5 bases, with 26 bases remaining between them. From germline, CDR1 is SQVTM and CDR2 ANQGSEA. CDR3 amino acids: CSLNLGLRGPVDTQYF. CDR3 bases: TGCAGCTTAAACCTAGGGCTGCGGGGGCCGGTAGATACGCAGTATTTT.

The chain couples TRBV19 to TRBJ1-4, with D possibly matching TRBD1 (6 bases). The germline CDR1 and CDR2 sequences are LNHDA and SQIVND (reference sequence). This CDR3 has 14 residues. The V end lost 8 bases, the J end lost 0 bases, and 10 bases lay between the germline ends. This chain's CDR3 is CASWGRATNEKLFF. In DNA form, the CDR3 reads TGTGCCAGTTGGGGGCGCGCAACTAATGAAAAACTGTTTTTT.

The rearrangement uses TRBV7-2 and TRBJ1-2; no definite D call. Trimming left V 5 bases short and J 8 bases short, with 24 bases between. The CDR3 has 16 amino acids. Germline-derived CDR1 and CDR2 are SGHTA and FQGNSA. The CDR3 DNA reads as TGTGCCAGCAGCCCCCAAGTAACGGCCGCCGGGGAGGGCTACACCTTC. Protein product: CASSPQVTAAGEGYTF.

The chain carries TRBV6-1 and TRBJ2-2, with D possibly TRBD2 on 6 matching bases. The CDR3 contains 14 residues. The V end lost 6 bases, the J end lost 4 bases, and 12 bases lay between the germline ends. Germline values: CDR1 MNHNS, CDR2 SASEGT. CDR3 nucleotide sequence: TGTGCCAGCAGACGGGACGGGGGCACCGGGGAGCTGTTTTTT. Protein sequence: CASRRDGGTGELFF.

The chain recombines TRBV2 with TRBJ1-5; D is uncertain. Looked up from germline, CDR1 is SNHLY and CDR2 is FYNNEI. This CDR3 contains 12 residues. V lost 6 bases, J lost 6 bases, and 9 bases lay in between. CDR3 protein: CASSYGGQPQHF. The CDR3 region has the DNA TGTGCCAGCAGCTATGGTGGTCAGCCCCAGCATTTT.

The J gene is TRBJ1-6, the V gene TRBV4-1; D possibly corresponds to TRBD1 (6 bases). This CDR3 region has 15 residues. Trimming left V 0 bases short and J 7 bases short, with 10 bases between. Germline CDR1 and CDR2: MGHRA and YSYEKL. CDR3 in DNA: TGCGCCAGCAGCCAAGAAGGGGGATTGAATTCACCCCTCCACTTT. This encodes CASSQEGGLNSPLHF.

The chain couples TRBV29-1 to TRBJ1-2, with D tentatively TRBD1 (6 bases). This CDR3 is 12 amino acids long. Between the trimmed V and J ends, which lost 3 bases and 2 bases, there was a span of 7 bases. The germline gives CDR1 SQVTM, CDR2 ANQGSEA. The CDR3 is CSVDQGNYGYTF. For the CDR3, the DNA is TGCAGCGTTGATCAGGGGAACTATGGCTACACCTTC.

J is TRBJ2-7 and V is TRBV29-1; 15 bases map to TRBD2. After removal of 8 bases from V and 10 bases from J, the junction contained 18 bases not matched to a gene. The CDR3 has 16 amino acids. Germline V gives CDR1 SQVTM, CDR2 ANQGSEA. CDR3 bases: TGCAGCCGTCAAAGCAAACACGGGACTAGCGGGAGGAACCAGTACTTC. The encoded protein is CSRQSKHGTSGRNQYF.

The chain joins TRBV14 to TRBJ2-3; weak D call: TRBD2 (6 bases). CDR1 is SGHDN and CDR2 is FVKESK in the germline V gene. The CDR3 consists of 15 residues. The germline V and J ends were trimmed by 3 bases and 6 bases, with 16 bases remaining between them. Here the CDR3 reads CASSHFGKGGDTQYF. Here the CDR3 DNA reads TGTGCCAGCAGCCACTTCGGGAAAGGAGGGGATACGCAGTATTTT.

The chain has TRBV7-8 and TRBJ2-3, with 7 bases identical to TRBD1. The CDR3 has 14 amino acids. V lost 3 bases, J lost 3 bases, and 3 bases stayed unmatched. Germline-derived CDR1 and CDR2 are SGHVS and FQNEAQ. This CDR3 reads CASSLGQPTDTQYF. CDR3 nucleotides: TGTGCCAGCAGCTTGGGACAGCCGACAGATACGCAGTATTTT.

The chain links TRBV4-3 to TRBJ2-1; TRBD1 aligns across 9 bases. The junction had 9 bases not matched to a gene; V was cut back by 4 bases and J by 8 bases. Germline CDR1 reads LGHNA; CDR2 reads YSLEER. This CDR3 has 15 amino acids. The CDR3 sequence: CASSLEGTGYDEQFF. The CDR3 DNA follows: TGCGCCAGCAGCCTTGAAGGGACAGGGTATGATGAGCAGTTCTTC.

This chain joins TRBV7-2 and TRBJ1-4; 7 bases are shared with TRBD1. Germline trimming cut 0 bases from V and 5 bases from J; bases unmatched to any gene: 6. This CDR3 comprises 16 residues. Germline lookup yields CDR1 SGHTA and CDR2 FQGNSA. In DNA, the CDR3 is TGTGCCAGCAGCTTAGCTGCGACAGGGCGGAATGAAAAACTGTTTTTT. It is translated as CASSLAATGRNEKLFF.

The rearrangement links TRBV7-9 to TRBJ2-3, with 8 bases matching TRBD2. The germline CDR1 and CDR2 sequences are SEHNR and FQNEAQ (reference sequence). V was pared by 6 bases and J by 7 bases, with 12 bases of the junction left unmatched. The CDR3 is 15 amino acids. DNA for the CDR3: TGTGCCAGCAGACAGGCCGGGACTAGAGGTTATACGCAGTATTTT. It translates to CASRQAGTRGYTQYF.

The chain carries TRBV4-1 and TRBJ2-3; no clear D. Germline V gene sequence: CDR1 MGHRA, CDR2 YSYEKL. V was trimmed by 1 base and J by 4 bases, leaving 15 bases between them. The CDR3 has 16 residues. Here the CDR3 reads CASSQAQLPRADTQYF. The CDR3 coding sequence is TGCGCCAGCAGCCAAGCGCAACTACCTAGAGCAGATACGCAGTATTTT.

CDR3 DNA: TGTGCCAGCAAGGAGGGATATGGTGAAGCTTTCTTT. Amino acid sequence: CASKEGYGEAFF. This chain uses TRBV27 with TRBJ1-1; no definite D call. V was pared by 7 bases and J by 7 bases, with 13 bases between. This CDR3 spans 12 amino acids. The V gene's germline CDR1 is MNHEY and CDR2 SMNVEV (reference sequence).